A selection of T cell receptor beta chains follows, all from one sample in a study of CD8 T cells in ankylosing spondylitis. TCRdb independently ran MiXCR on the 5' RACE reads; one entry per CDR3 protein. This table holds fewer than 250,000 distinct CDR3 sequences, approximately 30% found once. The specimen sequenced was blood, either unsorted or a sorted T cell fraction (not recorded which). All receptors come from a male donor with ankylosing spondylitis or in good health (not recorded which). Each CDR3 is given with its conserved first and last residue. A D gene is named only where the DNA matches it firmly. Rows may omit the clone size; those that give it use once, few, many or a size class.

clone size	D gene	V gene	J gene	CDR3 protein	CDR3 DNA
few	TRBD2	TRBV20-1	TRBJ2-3	CSARRERGSDTQYF	TGCAGTGCTAGGAGGGAGCGGGGGTCAGATACGCAGTATTTT
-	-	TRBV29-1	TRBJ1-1	CSVKNQMGTEAFF	TGCAGCGTCAAAAACCAGATGGGGACTGAAGCTTTCTTT
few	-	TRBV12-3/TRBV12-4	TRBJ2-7	CASSFWGGHEQYF	TGTGCCAGCAGTTTCTGGGGGGGGCACGAGCAGTACTTC
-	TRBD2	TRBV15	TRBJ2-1	CATSRVPLAGGGDEQFF	TGTGCCACCAGCAGAGTTCCCCTAGCGGGGGGTGGGGATGAGCAGTTCTTC
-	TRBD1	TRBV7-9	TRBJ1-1	CASSLTGTGVIGTEAFF	TGTGCCAGCAGCTTAACCGGGACAGGGGTGATAGGCACTGAAGCTTTCTTT
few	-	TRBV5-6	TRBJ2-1	CASSPRRGSSYNEQFF	TGTGCCAGCAGCCCACGACGCGGTAGCTCCTACAATGAGCAGTTCTTC
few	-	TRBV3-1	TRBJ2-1	CASSQDWRQGGEQFF	TGTGCCAGCAGCCAAGATTGGCGACAGGGAGGTGAGCAGTTCTTC
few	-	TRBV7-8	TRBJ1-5	CASSLDGRSNQPQHF	TGTGCCAGCAGCTTAGATGGTCGCAGCAATCAGCCCCAGCATTTT
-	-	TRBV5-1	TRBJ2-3	CASSLGQAADTQYF	TGCGCCAGCAGCTTGGGGCAGGCCGCAGATACGCAGTATTTT
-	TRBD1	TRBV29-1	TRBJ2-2	CSVGTGPGELFF	TGCAGCGTCGGGACAGGGCCCGGGGAGCTGTTTTTT